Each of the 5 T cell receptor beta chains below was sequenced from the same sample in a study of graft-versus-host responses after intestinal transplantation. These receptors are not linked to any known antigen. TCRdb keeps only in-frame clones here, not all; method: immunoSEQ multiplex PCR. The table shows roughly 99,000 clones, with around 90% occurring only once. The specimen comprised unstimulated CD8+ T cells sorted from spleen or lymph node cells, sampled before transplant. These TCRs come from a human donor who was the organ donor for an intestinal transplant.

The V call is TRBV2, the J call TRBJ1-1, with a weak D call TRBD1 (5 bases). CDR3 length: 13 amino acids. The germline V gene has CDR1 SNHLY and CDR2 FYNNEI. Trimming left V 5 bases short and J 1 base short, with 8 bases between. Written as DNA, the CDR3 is TGTGCCAGCAGTATTACAGGGAACACTGAAGCTTTCTTT. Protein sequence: CASSITGNTEAFF.

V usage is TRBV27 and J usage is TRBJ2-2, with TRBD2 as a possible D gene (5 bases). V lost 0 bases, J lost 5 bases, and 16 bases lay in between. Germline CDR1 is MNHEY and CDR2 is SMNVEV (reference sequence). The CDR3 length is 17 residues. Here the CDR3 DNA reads TGTGCCAGCAGTTTATCTACCGGCACCCGGGGTACCGGGGAGCTGTTTTTT. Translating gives CASSLSTGTRGTGELFF.

The CDR3 spells CASSQGTGNTGELFF. The CDR3 coding sequence is TGCGCCAGCAGCCAAGGGACAGGGAATACCGGGGAGCTGTTTTTT. The chain combines TRBV4-1 with TRBJ2-2; TRBD1 agrees at 8 bases. CDR1 is MGHRA and CDR2 is YSYEKL in the germline V gene. The CDR3 loop spans 15 amino acids. J gave up 5 bases and V 1 base, and 3 bases lay outside the gene matches.

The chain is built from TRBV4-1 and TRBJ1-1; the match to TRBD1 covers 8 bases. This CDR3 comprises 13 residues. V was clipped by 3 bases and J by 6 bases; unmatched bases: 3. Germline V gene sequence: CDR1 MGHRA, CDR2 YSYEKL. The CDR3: CASSQLQGAEAFF. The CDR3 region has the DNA TGCGCCAGCAGCCAGCTACAGGGGGCTGAAGCTTTCTTT.

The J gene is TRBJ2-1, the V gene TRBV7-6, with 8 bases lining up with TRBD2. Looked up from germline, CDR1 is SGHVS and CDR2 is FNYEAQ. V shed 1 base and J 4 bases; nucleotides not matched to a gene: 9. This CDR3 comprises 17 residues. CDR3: CASSLDTWLAGYNEQFF. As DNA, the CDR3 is TGTGCCAGCAGCTTAGATACGTGGCTAGCGGGTTACAATGAGCAGTTCTTC.